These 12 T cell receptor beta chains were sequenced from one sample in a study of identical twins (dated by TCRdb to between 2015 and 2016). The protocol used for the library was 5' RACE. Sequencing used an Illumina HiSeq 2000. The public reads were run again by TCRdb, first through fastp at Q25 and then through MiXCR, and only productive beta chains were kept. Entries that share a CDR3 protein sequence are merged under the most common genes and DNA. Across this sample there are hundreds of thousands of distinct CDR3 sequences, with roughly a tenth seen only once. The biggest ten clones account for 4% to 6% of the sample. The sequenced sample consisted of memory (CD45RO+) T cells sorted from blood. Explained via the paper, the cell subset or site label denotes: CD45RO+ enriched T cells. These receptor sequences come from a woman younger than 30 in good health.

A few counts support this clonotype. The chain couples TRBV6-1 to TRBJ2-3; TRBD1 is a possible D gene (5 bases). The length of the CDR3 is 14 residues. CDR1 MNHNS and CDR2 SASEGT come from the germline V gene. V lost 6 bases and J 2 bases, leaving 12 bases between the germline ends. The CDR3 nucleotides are TGTGCCAGCAGCGACAGCCTGTACACAGATACGCAGTATTTT. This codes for CASSDSLYTDTQYF.

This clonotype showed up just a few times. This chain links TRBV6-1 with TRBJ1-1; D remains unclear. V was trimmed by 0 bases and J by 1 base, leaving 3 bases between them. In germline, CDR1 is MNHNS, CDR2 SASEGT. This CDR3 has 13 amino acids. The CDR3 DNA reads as TGTGCCAGCAGTGAAGCAGAGAACACTGAAGCTTTCTTT. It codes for CASSEAENTEAFF.

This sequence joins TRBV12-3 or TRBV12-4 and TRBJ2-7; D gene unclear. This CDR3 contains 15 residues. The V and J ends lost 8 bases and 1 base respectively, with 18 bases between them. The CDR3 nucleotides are TGTGCCAGCTCGGGCGGCCAGGACCTTTCCTACGAGCAGTACTTC. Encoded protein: CASSGGQDLSYEQYF.

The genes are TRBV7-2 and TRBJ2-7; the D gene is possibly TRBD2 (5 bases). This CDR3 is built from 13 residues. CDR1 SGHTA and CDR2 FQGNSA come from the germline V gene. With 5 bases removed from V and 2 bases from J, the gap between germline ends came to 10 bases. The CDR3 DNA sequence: TGTGCCAGCAGCATAGGACTCGCCTACGAGCAGTACTTC. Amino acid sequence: CASSIGLAYEQYF.

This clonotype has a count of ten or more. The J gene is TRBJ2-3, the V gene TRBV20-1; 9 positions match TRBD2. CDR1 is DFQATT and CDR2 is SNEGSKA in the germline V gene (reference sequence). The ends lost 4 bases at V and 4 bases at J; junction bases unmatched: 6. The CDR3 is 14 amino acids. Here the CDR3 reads CSATPGLASDTQYF. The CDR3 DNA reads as TGCAGTGCTACCCCGGGACTAGCATCAGATACGCAGTATTTT.

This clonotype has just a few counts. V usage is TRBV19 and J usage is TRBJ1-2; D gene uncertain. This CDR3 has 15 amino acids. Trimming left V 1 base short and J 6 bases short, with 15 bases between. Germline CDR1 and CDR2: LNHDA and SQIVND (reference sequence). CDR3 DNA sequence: TGTGCCAGTAGTATAGTGGGAACGGCTGCCAATGGCTACACCTTC. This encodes CASSIVGTAANGYTF.

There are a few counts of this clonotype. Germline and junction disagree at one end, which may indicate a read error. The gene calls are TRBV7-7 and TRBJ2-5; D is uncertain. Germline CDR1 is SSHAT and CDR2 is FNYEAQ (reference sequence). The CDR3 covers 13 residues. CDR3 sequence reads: CASSLEFEVAQYF. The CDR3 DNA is TGTGCTAGCAGCTTAGAGTTCGAGGTGGCCCAGTACTTC. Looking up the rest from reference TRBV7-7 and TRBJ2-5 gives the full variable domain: GAGVSQSPRYKVTKRGQDVTLRCDPISSHATLYWYQQALGQGPEFLTYFNYEAQPDKSGLPSDRFSAERPEGSISTLTIQRTEQRDSAMYRCASSLEFEVAQYFGPGTRLLVL.

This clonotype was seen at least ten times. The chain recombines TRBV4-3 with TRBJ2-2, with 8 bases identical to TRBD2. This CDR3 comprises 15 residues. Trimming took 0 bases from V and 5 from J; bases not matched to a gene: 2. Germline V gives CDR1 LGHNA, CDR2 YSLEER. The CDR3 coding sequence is TGCGCCAGCAGCCAAGACGTAGCGGGGACCGGGGAGCTGTTTTTT. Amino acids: CASSQDVAGTGELFF.

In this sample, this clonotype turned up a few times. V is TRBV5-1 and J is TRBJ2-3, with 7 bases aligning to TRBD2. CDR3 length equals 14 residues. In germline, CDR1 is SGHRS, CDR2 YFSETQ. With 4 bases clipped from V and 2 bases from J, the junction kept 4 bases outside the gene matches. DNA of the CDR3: TGCGCCAGCAGCCCGGGGACTACCACAGATACGCAGTATTTT. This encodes CASSPGTTTDTQYF.

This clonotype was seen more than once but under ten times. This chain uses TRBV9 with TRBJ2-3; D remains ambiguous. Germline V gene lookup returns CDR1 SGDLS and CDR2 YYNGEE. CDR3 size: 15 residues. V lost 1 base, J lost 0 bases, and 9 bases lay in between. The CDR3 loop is CASSVRPSSTDTQYF. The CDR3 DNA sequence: TGTGCCAGCAGCGTACGGCCGAGCAGCACAGATACGCAGTATTTT.

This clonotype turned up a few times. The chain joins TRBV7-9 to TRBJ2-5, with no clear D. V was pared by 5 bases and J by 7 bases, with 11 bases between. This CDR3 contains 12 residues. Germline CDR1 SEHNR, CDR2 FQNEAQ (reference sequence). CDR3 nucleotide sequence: TGTGCCAGCAGCCGCTTGTGGGGGACCCAGTACTTC. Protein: CASSRLWGTQYF. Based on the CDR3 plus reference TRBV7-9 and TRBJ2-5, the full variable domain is DTGVSQNPRHKITKRGQNVTFRCDPISEHNRLYWYRQTLGQGPEFLTYFQNEAQLEKSRLLSDRFSAERPKGSFSTLEIQRTEQGDSAMYLCASSRLWGTQYFGPGTRLLVL.

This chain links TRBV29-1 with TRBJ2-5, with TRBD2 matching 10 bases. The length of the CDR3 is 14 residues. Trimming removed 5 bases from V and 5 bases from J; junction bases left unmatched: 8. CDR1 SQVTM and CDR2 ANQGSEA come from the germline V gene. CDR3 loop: CSVPLAGGRETQYF. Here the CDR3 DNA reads TGCAGCGTTCCGTTAGCGGGGGGCCGGGAGACCCAGTACTTC. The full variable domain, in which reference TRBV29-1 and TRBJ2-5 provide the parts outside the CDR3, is SAVISQKPSRDICQRGTSLTIQCQVDSQVTMMFWYRQQPGQSLTLIATANQGSEATYESGFVIDKFPISRPNLTFSTLTVSNMSPEDSSIYLCSVPLAGGRETQYFGPGTRLLVL.